Following are 4 T cell receptor beta chains from one sample sequenced in a study of blood T cell repertoires in COVID-19. Sequenced by immunoSEQ multiplex PCR; TCRdb stores in-frame clones only, minus some. Here the sample spans approximately 210,000 clones, 82% being singletons. The sequenced material came from PBMCs or T cells enriched from blood (not recorded which). The source of these receptors is a man aged 35 to 55 who had recovered from COVID-19.

V usage is TRBV10-3 and J usage is TRBJ1-2; tentatively, D is TRBD1 (5 bases). Trimming took 2 bases from V and 3 from J, leaving 16 bases between them. This CDR3 spans 16 amino acids. Germline CDR1 reads ENHRY; CDR2 reads SYGVKD. The CDR3 loop reads CAISEPSTQAYYGYTF. CDR3 nucleotide sequence: TGTGCCATCAGTGAGCCTTCAACACAGGCTTACTATGGCTACACCTTC.

This clone was counted only a few times. The chain is built from TRBV2 and TRBJ1-5, with 7 nucleotides matching TRBD1. Germline CDR1 SNHLY, CDR2 FYNNEI. V was clipped by 4 bases and J by 5 bases; unmatched bases: 5. The CDR3 is made up of 14 amino acids. CDR3 nucleotides: TGTGCCAGCAGTGGGCACAGGGGAGATCAGCCCCAGCATTTT. Its protein is CASSGHRGDQPQHF.

This clone was seen a handful of times. This chain links TRBV4-3 with TRBJ1-4, with 8 bases matching TRBD1. The CDR3 totals 16 residues. Unmatched junction bases numbered 4, after V lost 0 bases and J lost 4 bases. The germline V gene encodes CDR1 LGHNA and CDR2 YSLEER. The CDR3 loop is CASSQDPTGGNEKLFF. The DNA for the CDR3 is TGCGCCAGCAGCCAAGACCCTACAGGGGGTAATGAAAAACTGTTTTTT.

The chain employs TRBV18 and TRBJ2-5, with 7 bases aligning to TRBD1. Looked up from germline, CDR1 is KGHSH and CDR2 is LQKENI. With 6 bases clipped from V and 6 bases from J, the junction kept 13 bases outside the gene matches. This CDR3 spans 15 amino acids. DNA for the CDR3: TGTGCCAGCTCGTCCGACAGGGTACGCCGTAAGACCCAGTACTTC. Translation: CASSSDRVRRKTQYF. The full variable domain, rest sourced from reference TRBV18 and TRBJ2-5, is NAGVMQNPRHLVRRRGQEARLRCSPMKGHSHVYWYRQLPEEGLKFMVYLQKENIIDESGMPKERFSAEFPKEGPSILRIQQVVRGDSAAYFCASSSDRVRRKTQYFGPGTRLLVL.